These 10 T cell receptor beta chains were sequenced from one sample in a study of cytomegalovirus exposure and HLA in healthy donors. PCR was performed using 60 Vbeta and 13 Jbeta primers. Using immunoSEQ multiplex PCR, the repertoire was profiled, and TCRdb retains in-frame clones only, with some absent. The data show some 140,000 clones, with roughly four fifths seen just once and roughly 8.8% held by the top ten. The sequencing sample was made of PBMCs. The receptors derive from a woman aged 50 to 60 in good health and CMV-seropositive.

The chain couples TRBV6-5 to TRBJ2-1, with 7 bases identical to TRBD2. CDR1 is MNHEY and CDR2 is SVGAGI in the germline V gene. J was trimmed by 3 bases and V by 6 bases; bases with no gene match: 2. The CDR3 totals 13 residues. CDR3 in amino acids: CASRGGGYNEQFF. CDR3 DNA sequence: TGTGCCAGCAGGGGCGGGGGCTACAATGAGCAGTTCTTC.

This clone has just one count. V and J are TRBV4-3 and TRBJ2-3; D is ambiguous. The germline V gene encodes CDR1 LGHNA and CDR2 YSLEER. V lost 3 bases, J lost 0 bases, and 10 bases lay in between. The CDR3 contains 15 residues. CDR3 region: CASSQAHPSTDTQYF. The CDR3 nucleotides are TGCGCCAGCAGCCAGGCCCACCCTAGCACAGATACGCAGTATTTT.

As concerns this clone: Sequence at one end of the junction differs from germline and may be a read error. The J gene is TRBJ2-7, the V gene TRBV10-3, with 12 positions matching TRBD2. The germline CDR1 and CDR2 sequences are ENHRY and SYGVKD. This CDR3 region has 15 residues. The CDR3 DNA is TGTGCCAGCAGTGACGGACTAGCGGGGTCCTACGAGCAGTACTTC. Its translation is CASSDGLAGSYEQYF.

In the case of this clone: At one boundary the junction diverges from the germline segment, which might be a read error. The rearrangement uses TRBV11-2 and TRBJ2-3; D possibly corresponds to TRBD2 (7 bases). The CDR3 has 13 amino acids. Germline CDR1 SGHAT, CDR2 FQNNGV. The CDR3 loop reads CASSSPGRWGGGF. CDR3 in DNA: TGTGCCAGCAGCTCCCCGGGCAGATGGGGGGGCGGTTTT. The full variable domain, completed using reference TRBV11-2 and TRBJ2-3, is EAGVAQSPRYKIIEKRQSVAFWCNPISGHATLYWYQQILGQGPKLLIQFQNNGVVDDSQLPKDRFSAERLKGVDSTLKIQPAKLEDSAVYLCASSSPGRWGGGFGPGTRLTVL.

The V gene is TRBV5-6, the J gene TRBJ2-7; 10 positions agree with TRBD2. The V gene end was trimmed by 0 bases and the J gene end by 0 bases; junction bases not matched to a gene: 0. Germline-derived CDR1 and CDR2 are SGHDT and YYEEEE. The CDR3 extends over 15 amino acids. CDR3 nucleotide sequence: TGTGCCAGCAGCTTGGGACTAGCGGGCTCCTACGAGCAGTACTTC. Translating gives CASSLGLAGSYEQYF.

V is TRBV11-3 and J is TRBJ2-5; D might be TRBD2 (6 bases). The CDR3 is 15 residues long. CDR1 and CDR2 from the germline V gene are SGHNT and YENEEA. V dropped 3 bases and J dropped 3 bases, with 14 bases sitting between them. The CDR3 sequence: CASSLGGHGKETQYF. CDR3 coding DNA: TGTGCCAGCAGCTTGGGGGGTCATGGAAAAGAGACCCAGTACTTC.

The CDR3 sequence is CASSLSQFSNQPQHF. The CDR3 nucleotides are TGTGCCAGCAGTTTATCACAGTTTAGCAATCAGCCCCAGCATTTT. The rearrangement links TRBV28 to TRBJ1-5; D not resolved. V gave up 1 base and J gave up 0 bases, with 7 bases separating them. Per the germline V gene, CDR1 is MDHEN and CDR2 is SYDVKM. This CDR3 spans 15 amino acids. Looking up the rest from reference TRBV28 and TRBJ1-5 gives the full variable domain: DVKVTQSSRYLVKRTGEKVFLECVQDMDHENMFWYRQDPGLGLRLIYFSYDVKMKEKGDIPEGYSVSREKKERFSLILESASTNQTSMYLCASSLSQFSNQPQHFGDGTRLSIL.

This clone was recorded once. The rearrangement uses TRBV5-1 and TRBJ2-3, with 9 bases matching TRBD2. V trimming: 3 bases; J trimming: 2 bases; junction bases outside the gene matches: 4. Per the germline V gene, CDR1 is SGHRS and CDR2 is YFSETQ. The CDR3 extends over 15 amino acids. CDR3 sequence reads: CASSSTSGFTDTQYF. CDR3 nucleotides: TGCGCCAGCAGCTCGACTAGCGGATTCACAGATACGCAGTATTTT.

This clone was found a few times. V is TRBV5-1 and J is TRBJ1-1; 7 bases are shared with TRBD1. The CDR3 contains 17 residues. CDR1 and CDR2 from the germline V gene are SGHRS and YFSETQ. The V segment lost 0 bases and the J segment 1 base; nucleotides outside the gene matches: 9. CDR3 coding DNA: TGCGCCAGCAGCTTGGTAGTAGGGACAGACCGGAACACTGAAGCTTTCTTT. This encodes CASSLVVGTDRNTEAFF.

The V gene is TRBV2, the J gene TRBJ2-7; 9 positions agree with TRBD1. The V and J ends lost 6 bases and 5 bases, in that order; junction bases with no gene match: 5. The germline V gene has CDR1 SNHLY and CDR2 FYNNEI. The CDR3 is 13 residues long. Written as DNA, the CDR3 is TGTGCCAGCAGCTCACAGGGGGCCCACGAGCAGTACTTC. The encoded protein is CASSSQGAHEQYF.